Presented here are 13 T cell receptor beta chains from one specimen sequenced in a study of tumor-infiltrating lymphocytes in localized non-small cell lung cancer. Clones were sequenced by immunoSEQ multiplex PCR, and TCRdb holds only the in-frame ones, with some missing. The sample records over 10,000 clones, approximately 66% being singletons. Sequencing was carried out using lung tumor tissue. These TCRs come from a human donor with non-small cell lung cancer.

This clone was found once. This chain uses TRBV25-1 with TRBJ2-1; D is uncertain. Germline CDR1 and CDR2: MGHDK and SYGVNS. The CDR3 is 12 amino acids. V was trimmed by 3 bases and J by 6 bases, leaving 6 bases between them. The CDR3 loop is CASSDYFNEQFF. DNA for the CDR3: TGTGCCAGCAGTGACTACTTCAATGAGCAGTTCTTC. The full variable domain, rest sourced from reference TRBV25-1 and TRBJ2-1, is EADIYQTPRYLVIGTGKKITLECSQTMGHDKMYWYQQDPGMELHLIHYSYGVNSTEKGDLSSESTVSRIRTEHFPLTLESARPSHTSQYLCASSDYFNEQFFGPGTRLTVL.

This chain joins TRBV5-6 and TRBJ2-2; D unclear. Germline V gene sequence: CDR1 SGHDT, CDR2 YYEEEE. V dropped 1 base and J dropped 1 base, with 8 bases sitting between them. CDR3 length: 15 residues. The CDR3 loop reads CASSLTTENTGELFF. CDR3 nucleotide sequence: TGTGCCAGCAGCTTGACCACAGAGAACACCGGGGAGCTGTTTTTT. Based on the CDR3 plus reference TRBV5-6 and TRBJ2-2, the full variable domain is DAGVTQSPTHLIKTRGQQVTLRCSPKSGHDTVSWYQQALGQGPQFIFQYYEEEERQRGNFPDRFSGHQFPNYSSELNVNALLLGDSALYLCASSLTTENTGELFFGEGSRLTVL.

The chain joins TRBV9 to TRBJ2-3; a possible D gene is TRBD2 (5 bases). V lost 4 bases and J lost 4, with 16 bases in between. The CDR3 is made up of 15 amino acids. Germline lookup yields CDR1 SGDLS and CDR2 YYNGEE. The CDR3 loop reads CASSRTGMIADTQYF. The CDR3, as DNA: TGTGCCAGCAGCAGAACCGGGATGATAGCAGATACGCAGTATTTT.

Judged by abundance, this clone is medium-sized. The genes are TRBV5-4 and TRBJ1-2; tentative D call: TRBD1 (5 bases). The ends were cut back, 3 bases at V and 4 bases at J, with 16 bases in the middle. This CDR3 contains 15 residues. Germline V lookup: CDR1 SGHNT, CDR2 YYREEE (reference sequence). The CDR3, as DNA: TGTGCCAGCAGCTCCTCGGGGGGTCTATCCTATGGCTACACCTTC. Residues: CASSSSGGLSYGYTF.

The chain links TRBV11-3 to TRBJ2-2; a possible D gene is TRBD1 (5 bases). V was trimmed by 5 bases and J by 6 bases, leaving 7 bases between them. CDR3 size: 12 residues. Germline CDR1 and CDR2: SGHNT and YENEEA. The CDR3 nucleotides are TGTGCCAGCAGCCAGGGTCCCGGGGAGCTGTTTTTT. Protein: CASSQGPGELFF.

The chain is built from TRBV6-4 and TRBJ1-1; a weak D match, TRBD1 (5 bases). Germline V gives CDR1 MRHNA, CDR2 SNTAGT. V lost 4 bases and J 1 base, leaving 13 bases between the germline ends. CDR3 length: 15 residues. The CDR3 DNA reads TGTGCCAGCAGTGCCCACCCGAGGGGGAACACTGAAGCTTTCTTT. Encoded protein: CASSAHPRGNTEAFF.

The V and J genes are TRBV11-2 and TRBJ1-1, with D hard to call. The germline V gene encodes CDR1 SGHAT and CDR2 FQNNGV. The CDR3 length is 14 residues. The V and J ends lost 0 bases and 5 bases respectively, with 10 bases between them. The CDR3 protein is CASSLEVRTTEAFF. CDR3 sequence (DNA): TGTGCCAGCAGCTTAGAGGTCAGGACGACTGAAGCTTTCTTT.

This clone was counted once. The chain links TRBV19 to TRBJ1-5; tentative D call: TRBD1 (5 bases). CDR1 is LNHDA, CDR2 SQIVND, per germline (reference sequence). This CDR3 spans 13 amino acids. Trimming removed 9 bases at V and 6 bases at J, with 15 bases between. The CDR3 DNA reads TGTGCCAGCACTGGTGCAGGGCGTCAGCCCCAGCATTTT. It codes for CASTGAGRQPQHF.

The V and J genes are TRBV18 and TRBJ2-3, with unresolved D. V gave up 0 bases and J gave up 3 bases, with 4 bases separating them. Germline V gene sequence: CDR1 KGHSH, CDR2 LQKENI. This CDR3 spans 13 amino acids. The CDR3 here is CASSPPLTDTQYF. In DNA form, the CDR3 reads TGTGCCAGCTCACCACCCTTGACAGATACGCAGTATTTT.

This sequence joins TRBV5-4 and TRBJ2-1, with 12 bases identical to TRBD1. Per germline, CDR1 SGHNT and CDR2 YYREEE (reference sequence). V trimming: 4 bases; J trimming: 3 bases; junction bases outside the gene matches: 14. This CDR3 has 19 amino acids. As DNA, the CDR3 is TGTGCCAGCAGCCCAGGTCCCGGGACAGGGGGCGCGGGCTACAATGAGCAGTTCTTC. Its protein is CASSPGPGTGGAGYNEQFF. Using reference TRBV5-4 and TRBJ2-1 for the parts outside the CDR3, the full variable domain is ETGVTQSPTHLIKTRGQQVTLRCSSQSGHNTVSWYQQALGQGPQFIFQYYREEENGRGNFPPRFSGLQFPNYSSELNVNALELDDSALYLCASSPGPGTGGAGYNEQFFGPGTRLTVL.

V gene TRBV30 combines with J gene TRBJ2-3; no clear D gene. The V end lost 3 bases, the J end lost 2 bases, and 12 bases lay between the germline ends. This CDR3 spans 14 amino acids. Germline lookup yields CDR1 GTSNPN and CDR2 SVGIG (reference sequence). The CDR3 loop is CAWRSIADTDTQYF. The CDR3 nucleotides are TGTGCCTGGAGGAGTATTGCGGACACAGATACGCAGTATTTT.

A single count supports this clone. This chain connects TRBV30 to TRBJ2-1, with D unclear. Germline V gene sequence: CDR1 GTSNPN, CDR2 SVGIG (reference sequence). The V gene lost 3 bases and the J gene lost 6 bases, with 9 bases spanning the gap. The CDR3 totals 12 residues. This CDR3 is CAWSFGFNEQFF. CDR3 nucleotides: TGTGCCTGGAGCTTTGGGTTCAATGAGCAGTTCTTC.

This chain connects TRBV30 to TRBJ1-5; 11 positions match TRBD1. CDR1 and CDR2 from the germline V gene are GTSNPN and SVGIG (reference sequence). V dropped 2 bases and J dropped 0; count of bases not matched to a gene: 6. There are 17 residues in the CDR3. The CDR3 sequence is CAWSKGTGGYSNQPQHF. In DNA form, the CDR3 reads TGTGCCTGGAGTAAGGGGACAGGGGGTTATAGCAATCAGCCCCAGCATTTT. The full variable domain, with the rest looked up from reference TRBV30 and TRBJ1-5, is SQTIHQWPATLVQPVGSPLSLECTVEGTSNPNLYWYRQAAGRGLQLLFYSVGIGQISSEVPQNLSASRPQDRQFILSSKKLLLSDSGFYLCAWSKGTGGYSNQPQHFGDGTRLSIL.